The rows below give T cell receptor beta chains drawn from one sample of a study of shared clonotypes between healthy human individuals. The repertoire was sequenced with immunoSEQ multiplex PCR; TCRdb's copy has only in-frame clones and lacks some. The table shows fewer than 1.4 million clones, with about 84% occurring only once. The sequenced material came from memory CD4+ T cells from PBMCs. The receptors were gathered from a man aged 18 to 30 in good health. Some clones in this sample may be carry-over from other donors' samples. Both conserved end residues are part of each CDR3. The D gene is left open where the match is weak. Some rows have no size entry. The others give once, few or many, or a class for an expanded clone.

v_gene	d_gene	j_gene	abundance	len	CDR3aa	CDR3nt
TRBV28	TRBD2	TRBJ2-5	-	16	CASSGSGHGSVGTQYF	TGTGCCAGCAGTGGTAGCGGGCATGGAAGCGTAGGGACCCAGTACTTC
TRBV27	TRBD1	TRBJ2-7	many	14	CASKKPGQGAEQYF	TGTGCCAGCAAGAAACCGGGACAGGGTGCCGAGCAGTACTTC
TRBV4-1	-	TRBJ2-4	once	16	CASSQVPSGVGNIQYF	TGCGCCAGCAGCCAAGTTCCTTCGGGGGTAGGAAACATTCAGTACTTC
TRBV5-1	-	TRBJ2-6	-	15	CASSSDGSGANVLTF	TGCGCCAGCAGCTCCGACGGCTCTGGGGCCAACGTCCTGACTTTC
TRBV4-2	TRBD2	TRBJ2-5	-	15	CASRRTSGSQETQYF	TGTGCCAGCAGACGGACTAGCGGGAGTCAAGAGACCCAGTACTTC
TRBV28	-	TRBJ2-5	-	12	CASSFGTKTQYF	TGTGCCAGCAGTTTCGGCACGAAGACCCAGTACTTC
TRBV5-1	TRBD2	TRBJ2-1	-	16	CASSLVPAGVGNEQFF	TGCGCCAGCAGCTTGGTCCCAGCGGGAGTAGGCAATGAGCAGTTCTTC
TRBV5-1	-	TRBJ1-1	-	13	CASSSDRRTEAFF	TGCGCCAGCAGCTCCGACAGGAGGACTGAAGCTTTCTTT
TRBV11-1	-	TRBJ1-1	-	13	CASSWEENTEAFF	TGTGCCAGCAGCTGGGAGGAGAACACTGAAGCTTTCTTT
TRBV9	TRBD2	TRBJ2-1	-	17	CASSVAITSGSRNEQFF	TGTGCCAGCAGCGTAGCTATCACTAGCGGGAGTCGAAATGAGCAGTTCTTC
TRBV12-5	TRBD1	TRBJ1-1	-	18	CASGLGLLGQAENTEAFF	TGTGCTAGTGGTTTGGGACTCTTGGGACAGGCCGAGAACACTGAAGCTTTCTTT
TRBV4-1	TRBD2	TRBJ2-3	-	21	CASRISIRTALAGGPKDTQYF	TGCGCCAGCAGGATCTCCATACGGACAGCTCTAGCGGGAGGGCCGAAAGATACGCAGTATTTT
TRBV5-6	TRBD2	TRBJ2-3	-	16	CASSLGLAHFGDTQYF	TGTGCCAGCAGCTTGGGACTAGCACATTTCGGGGATACGCAGTATTTT
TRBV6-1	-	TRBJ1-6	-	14	CASSPDSYNSPLHF	TGTGCCAGCAGCCCAGACTCCTATAATTCACCCCTCCACTTT